These 10 T cell receptor beta chains came from one sample sequenced in a study of control samples from healthy donors and cancer patients. Assay: immunoSEQ multiplex PCR; the TCRdb copy retains only in-frame clones and omits some. This repertoire shows more than 85,000 clones, around nine tenths found once; its top ten account for about 3.7%. Specimen: PBMCs. Receptors originate from a woman aged 55-69 years with lung cancer.

The rearrangement uses TRBV18 and TRBJ2-3; no clear D. The germline V gene has CDR1 KGHSH and CDR2 LQKENI. V was shortened by 0 bases and J by 5 bases, with 9 bases between the two germline ends. This CDR3 is built from 14 residues. The CDR3 loop reads CASSPPYVGDTQYF. CDR3 nucleotide sequence: TGTGCCAGCTCACCACCGTATGTAGGAGATACGCAGTATTTT.

The V and J genes are TRBV7-9 and TRBJ1-5; D is ambiguous. Trimming removed 5 bases at V and 6 bases at J, with 14 bases between. Germline assignment: CDR1 SEHNR and CDR2 FQNEAQ (reference sequence). The length of the CDR3 is 14 residues. CDR3 DNA sequence: TGTGCCAGCAGCCCCGGGAATGAGGGTCAGCCCCAGCATTTT. Encoded protein: CASSPGNEGQPQHF.

This rearrangement joins TRBV19 to TRBJ2-5, with 8 bases aligning to TRBD2. CDR1 is LNHDA and CDR2 is SQIVND in the germline V gene (reference sequence). This CDR3 contains 14 residues. V lost 5 bases to trimming and J lost 4 bases; unmatched junction nucleotides: 6. The chain's CDR3 is CASSVAGIAETQYF. The DNA of the CDR3 is TGTGCCAGTAGTGTAGCGGGAATTGCAGAGACCCAGTACTTC.

The chain links TRBV21-1 to TRBJ1-6. TRBV21-1 represents a pseudogene. The CDR3 is made up of 17 amino acids. CDR3 amino acids: CASSAPLEAEIYSPLHF. In DNA, the CDR3 is TGTGCCAGCAGCGCTCCCCTGGAGGCAGAAATATATTCACCCCTCCACTTT.

A remark on this clone: A read error may produce the germline difference seen at one junction end. The CDR3 region is CTIEPGQSTDTQYF. Written as DNA, the CDR3 is TGTACCATAGAGCCGGGACAGAGCACAGATACGCAGTATTTT. The chain combines TRBV10-3 with TRBJ2-3; TRBD1 agrees at 7 bases. The CDR3 sequence is 14 residues long. Germline CDR1 reads ENHRY; CDR2 reads SYGVKD.

The chain joins TRBV19 to TRBJ2-1; D perhaps matches TRBD2 (6 bases). The CDR3 length is 16 residues. V was clipped by 3 bases and J by 10 bases, with 22 bases between them. Germline V lookup: CDR1 LNHDA, CDR2 SQIVND (reference sequence). CDR3 amino acids: CASSISPREVYREQFF. Written as DNA, the CDR3 is TGTGCCAGTAGTATTAGTCCGAGGGAGGTTTATCGAGAGCAGTTCTTC.

This clone was recorded a few times. CDR3 amino acids: CASSSGRGGQETQYF. DNA for the CDR3: TGTGCCAGCAGCTCGGGCCGGGGGGGCCAAGAGACCCAGTACTTC. This chain links TRBV11-1 with TRBJ2-5; 8 bases are a match to TRBD2. The CDR3 loop spans 15 amino acids. Germline CDR1 and CDR2: SGHAT and FQDESV (reference sequence). The V segment lost 4 bases and the J segment 1 base; nucleotides outside the gene matches: 5.

This rearrangement joins TRBV28 to TRBJ1-2, with 7 bases fitting TRBD1. CDR3 length equals 12 residues. V lost 7 bases, J lost 8 bases, and 7 bases stayed unmatched. Germline values: CDR1 MDHEN, CDR2 SYDVKM. CDR3 in DNA: TGTGCCAGCATTACAGGGGCACAGGGCTACACCTTC. Amino acids: CASITGAQGYTF.

The chain links TRBV6-5 to TRBJ1-2; D may be TRBD1 (6 bases). CDR1 and CDR2 from the germline V gene are MNHEY and SVGAGI. The CDR3 consists of 13 residues. V dropped 6 bases and J dropped 4 bases, with 12 bases sitting between them. The CDR3, as DNA: TGTGCCAGCAGGTCATGGGGGGCCTATGGCTACACCTTC. Its translation: CASRSWGAYGYTF.

The rearrangement uses TRBV4-2 and TRBJ1-1, with 10 bases matching TRBD1. This CDR3 is built from 14 residues. The V gene end was trimmed by 0 bases and the J gene end by 9 bases; junction bases not matched to a gene: 4. Germline V CDR1 and CDR2: LGHNA, YNFKEQ. The DNA for the CDR3 is TGTGCCAGCAGCCAAGAATCGACAGGGGGCCAAGCTTTCTTT. Amino acid sequence: CASSQESTGGQAFF.